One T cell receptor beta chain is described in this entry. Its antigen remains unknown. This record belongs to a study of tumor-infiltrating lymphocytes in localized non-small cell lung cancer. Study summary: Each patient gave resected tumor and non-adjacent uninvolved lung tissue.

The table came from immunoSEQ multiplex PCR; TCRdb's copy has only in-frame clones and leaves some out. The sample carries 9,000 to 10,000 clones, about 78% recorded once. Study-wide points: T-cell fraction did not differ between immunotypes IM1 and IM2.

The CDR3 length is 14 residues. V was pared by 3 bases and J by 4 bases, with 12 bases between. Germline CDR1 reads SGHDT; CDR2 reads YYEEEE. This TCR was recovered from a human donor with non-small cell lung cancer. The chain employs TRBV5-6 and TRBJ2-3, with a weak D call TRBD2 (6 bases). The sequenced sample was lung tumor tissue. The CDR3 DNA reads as TGTGCCAGCAGCTGGGAGACTAGGTCAGATACGCAGTATTTT. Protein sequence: CASSWETRSDTQYF.